This entry is about one T cell receptor beta chain. Germline CDR1 and CDR2: SGHAT and FQNNGV. The CDR3 loop spans 16 amino acids. The V and J ends lost 5 bases and 6 bases, in that order; junction bases with no gene match: 9. These data come from a study of blood T cell repertoires in COVID-19. Assay used: immunoSEQ multiplex PCR; TCRdb lists only in-frame clones, some missing. The data contain fewer than 400,000 clones, 87% of them singletons. Input material: PBMCs or T cells enriched from blood (not recorded which). The V call is TRBV11-2, the J call TRBJ2-1; 11 nucleotides align to TRBD2. The sequence derives from a woman younger than 35 who had recovered from COVID-19. The CDR3 region has the DNA TGTGCCAGCAGCCCCCCGGGACTAGCGGTACGCAATGAGCAGTTCTTC. It translates to CASSPPGLAVRNEQFF.